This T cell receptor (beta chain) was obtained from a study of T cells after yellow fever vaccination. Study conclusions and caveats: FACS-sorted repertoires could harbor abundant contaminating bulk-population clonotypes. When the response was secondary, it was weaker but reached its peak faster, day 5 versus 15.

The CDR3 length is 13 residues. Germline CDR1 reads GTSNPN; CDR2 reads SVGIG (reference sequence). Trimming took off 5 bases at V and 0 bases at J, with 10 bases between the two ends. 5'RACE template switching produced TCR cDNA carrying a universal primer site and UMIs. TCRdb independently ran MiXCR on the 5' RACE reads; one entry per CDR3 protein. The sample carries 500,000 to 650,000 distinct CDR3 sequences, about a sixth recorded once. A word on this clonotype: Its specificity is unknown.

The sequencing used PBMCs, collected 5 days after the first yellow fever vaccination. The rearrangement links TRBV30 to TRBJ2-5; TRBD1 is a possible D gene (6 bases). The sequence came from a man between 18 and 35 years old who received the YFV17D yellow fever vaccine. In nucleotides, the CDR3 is TGTGCCTGGGATACAGGGCACCAAGAGACCCAGTACTTC. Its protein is CAWDTGHQETQYF.